This TCR beta chain was observed in a study of cytomegalovirus exposure and HLA in healthy donors. General study results and limits: Associated with HLA alleles at 0.05 false discovery rate in a later analysis were 16,951 TCR beta sequences.

There are 15 residues in the CDR3. Trimming removed 7 bases from V and 6 bases from J; junction bases left unmatched: 8. Per germline, CDR1 MNHNY and CDR2 SVGAGI (reference sequence). This clone has only one observation. Its target is not known. The PCR employed 60 Vbeta primers together with 13 Jbeta primers. Assay used: immunoSEQ multiplex PCR; TCRdb lists only in-frame clones, some missing. The repertoire holds approximately 140,000 clones, over 60% seen once, with 1.5% to 2% in the top ten. This sequence joins TRBV6-6 and TRBJ2-1; 11 positions agree with TRBD2. This receptor was obtained from a woman between 18 and 30 years old in good health and CMV-seronegative. Sequencing was performed on PBMCs. CDR3 loop: CASNPTSGRFNEQFF. The CDR3 DNA follows: TGTGCCAGCAACCCTACTAGCGGGAGATTCAATGAGCAGTTCTTC.